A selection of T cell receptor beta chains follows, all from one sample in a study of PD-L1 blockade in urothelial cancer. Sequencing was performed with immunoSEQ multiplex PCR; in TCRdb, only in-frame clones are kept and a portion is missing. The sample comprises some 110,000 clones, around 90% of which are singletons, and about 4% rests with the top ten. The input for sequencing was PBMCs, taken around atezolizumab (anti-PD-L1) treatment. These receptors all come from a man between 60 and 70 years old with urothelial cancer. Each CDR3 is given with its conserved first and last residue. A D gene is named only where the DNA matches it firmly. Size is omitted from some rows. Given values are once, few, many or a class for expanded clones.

CDR3nt: TGCGCCAGCAGCCAAGAGGTGGCCAGGGCCACCGGGGAGCTGTTTTTT
CDR3aa: CASSQEVARATGELFF
d_gene: -
v_gene: TRBV4-3
abundance: -
j_gene: TRBJ2-2

CDR3nt: TGTGCCAGTAGTATCCCGGGACAGGGTTTTAGCTACACCTTC
CDR3aa: CASSIPGQGFSYTF
d_gene: TRBD1
v_gene: TRBV19
abundance: -
j_gene: TRBJ1-2

CDR3nt: TGTGCCAGCAGCTTACAGGGGGTGTACACTGAAGCTTTCTTT
CDR3aa: CASSLQGVYTEAFF
d_gene: TRBD1
v_gene: TRBV11-2
abundance: -
j_gene: TRBJ1-1

CDR3nt: TGTGCCAGCAGCTCCGGACTAGATTCCACCGGGGAGCTGTTTTTT
CDR3aa: CASSSGLDSTGELFF
d_gene: TRBD2
v_gene: TRBV7-3
abundance: -
j_gene: TRBJ2-2

CDR3nt: TGTGCCAGCAGTGAAGGAGGGTATGGCTACACCTTC
CDR3aa: CASSEGGYGYTF
d_gene: -
v_gene: TRBV6-1
abundance: -
j_gene: TRBJ1-2

CDR3nt: TGTGCCAGCAGCTTAGATCAAGGACTAACTAATGAGCAGTTCTTC
CDR3aa: CASSLDQGLTNEQFF
d_gene: -
v_gene: TRBV11-2
abundance: -
j_gene: TRBJ2-1

CDR3nt: TGTGCCAGCAGCTACGGGGTAGGAGATACGCAGTATTTT
CDR3aa: CASSYGVGDTQYF
d_gene: -
v_gene: TRBV7-9
abundance: -
j_gene: TRBJ2-3

CDR3nt: TGTGCCATCAGAAAGGTCGGGGGCTACGAGCAGTACTTC
CDR3aa: CAIRKVGGYEQYF
d_gene: -
v_gene: TRBV10-3
abundance: -
j_gene: TRBJ2-7

CDR3nt: TGTGCCAGCAGCGTAGAGGCTACCCAGGAGTTCTTC
CDR3aa: CASSVEATQEFF
d_gene: -
v_gene: TRBV9
abundance: -
j_gene: TRBJ2-1

CDR3nt: TGTGCCAGCAGCGGGACTAGTCATAACACAGATACGCAGTATTTT
CDR3aa: CASSGTSHNTDTQYF
d_gene: TRBD2
v_gene: TRBV9
abundance: few
j_gene: TRBJ2-3

CDR3nt: TGTGCCAGCATGATAGTCGGGAGGGAGCAGTTCTTC
CDR3aa: CASMIVGREQFF
d_gene: TRBD2
v_gene: TRBV28
abundance: -
j_gene: TRBJ2-1

CDR3nt: TGTGCCAGCAGTGACGGACAGGGGAAGGTCATTCAGTACTTC
CDR3aa: CASSDGQGKVIQYF
d_gene: TRBD1
v_gene: TRBV2
abundance: -
j_gene: TRBJ2-4

CDR3nt: TGTGCCAGCAGGCCGGGACTGGGAGCAGATACGCAGTATTTT
CDR3aa: CASRPGLGADTQYF
d_gene: -
v_gene: TRBV2
abundance: -
j_gene: TRBJ2-3

CDR3nt: TGTGCCAGCAGTTACGGGACTAGCGTCTTGGAGCAGTACTTC
CDR3aa: CASSYGTSVLEQYF
d_gene: TRBD2
v_gene: TRBV6-5
abundance: -
j_gene: TRBJ2-7

CDR3nt: TGTGCCAGCAGCGTCCGGGCAGGGAACTCCTACGAGCAGTACTTC
CDR3aa: CASSVRAGNSYEQYF
d_gene: -
v_gene: TRBV5-6
abundance: -
j_gene: TRBJ2-7

CDR3nt: TGCGCCAGCAGCGCCGGGGAGGCGGATGGCTACACCTTC
CDR3aa: CASSAGEADGYTF
d_gene: -
v_gene: TRBV5-1
abundance: -
j_gene: TRBJ1-2

CDR3nt: TGCGCCAGCAGCTTGACAGTGAGCGGCTCTGGGGCCAACGTCCTGACTTTC
CDR3aa: CASSLTVSGSGANVLTF
d_gene: -
v_gene: TRBV5-1
abundance: -
j_gene: TRBJ2-6

CDR3nt: TGTGCCAGCAGCATTCAACAGGATTATCGCTCCTACGAGCAGTACTTC
CDR3aa: CASSIQQDYRSYEQYF
d_gene: -
v_gene: TRBV11-2
abundance: -
j_gene: TRBJ2-7

CDR3nt: TGCGCCAGCAGCTTGGGTCAAGGTCAGGGCACCGGGGAGCTGTTTTTT
CDR3aa: CASSLGQGQGTGELFF
d_gene: -
v_gene: TRBV5-1
abundance: once
j_gene: TRBJ2-2

CDR3nt: TGTGCCAGCAGGAGAGACAGCTCTGGAAACACCATATATTTT
CDR3aa: CASRRDSSGNTIYF
d_gene: -
v_gene: TRBV6-6
abundance: -
j_gene: TRBJ1-3

CDR3nt: TGTGCCAGCAGCTTCTCTAGCGGTCCCTACGAGCAGTACTTC
CDR3aa: CASSFSSGPYEQYF
d_gene: TRBD2
v_gene: TRBV7-3
abundance: -
j_gene: TRBJ2-7

CDR3nt: TGTGCCAGCAGTCGACTAGGGGAGACCCAGTACTTC
CDR3aa: CASSRLGETQYF
d_gene: -
v_gene: TRBV27
abundance: -
j_gene: TRBJ2-5

CDR3nt: TGTGCCAGCAGCACCGGGACTACCAGAGTCAACGAGCAGTACTTC
CDR3aa: CASSTGTTRVNEQYF
d_gene: TRBD2
v_gene: TRBV7-8
abundance: few
j_gene: TRBJ2-7

CDR3nt: TGTGCCAGCAGCTTGGTGTCTAGCGGGGTTCGGACAGATACGCAGTATTTT
CDR3aa: CASSLVSSGVRTDTQYF
d_gene: TRBD2
v_gene: TRBV5-8
abundance: -
j_gene: TRBJ2-3